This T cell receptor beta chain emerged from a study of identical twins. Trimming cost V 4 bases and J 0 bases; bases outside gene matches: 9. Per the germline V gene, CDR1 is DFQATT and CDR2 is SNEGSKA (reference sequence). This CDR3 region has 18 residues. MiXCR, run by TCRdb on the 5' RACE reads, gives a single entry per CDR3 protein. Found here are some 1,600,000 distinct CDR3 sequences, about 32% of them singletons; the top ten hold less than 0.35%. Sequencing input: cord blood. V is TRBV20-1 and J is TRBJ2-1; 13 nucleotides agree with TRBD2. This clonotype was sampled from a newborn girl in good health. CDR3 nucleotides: TGCAGTGCTAAAACTAGCGGGGGGGCGCCCAACTCCTACAATGAGCAGTTCTTC. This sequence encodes CSAKTSGGAPNSYNEQFF.